The 5 T cell receptor beta chains presented below share a single source sample, sequenced in a study of control samples from healthy donors and cancer patients (TCRdb year 2020). Receptor libraries were prepared by the immunoSEQ multiplex PCR assay. TCRdb retrieved this table from immuneACCESS and kept in-frame rearrangements only. Not all clones are present; in checked studies, unresolved V genes account for under half, and no reason is known for the remainder. The sample has over 200,000 clones on record, more than 65% of them singletons. In total, the top ten clones hold 10% to 15% of the sample. Sample: PBMCs. The receptors come from a woman aged 60-70 years with lung cancer.

The V call is TRBV3-1 (or the pseudogene TRBV3-2), the J call TRBJ1-2; the match to TRBD1 covers 8 bases. CDR3 length: 14 amino acids. Trimming took 1 base from V and 4 from J; bases not matched to a gene: 2. CDR1 LGHDT and CDR2 YNNKEL come from the germline V gene (reference sequence). The CDR3 reads CASSQGTGSYGYTF. Written as DNA, the CDR3 is TGTGCCAGCAGCCAAGGGACAGGGTCCTATGGCTACACCTTC.

The chain has TRBV29-1 and TRBJ2-7, with no clear D. Germline V gives CDR1 SQVTM, CDR2 ANQGSEA. With 4 bases removed from V and 3 bases from J, the gap between germline ends came to 13 bases. The CDR3 sequence is 13 residues long. The CDR3 sequence: CSVAGTMDYEQYF. For the CDR3, the DNA is TGCAGCGTTGCTGGAACGATGGACTACGAGCAGTACTTC.

Worth noting for this clone: This may be a read error: a much more frequent sequence differs by one nucleotide. The gene calls are TRBV6-6 and TRBJ1-2, with 8 bases identical to TRBD1. Looked up from germline, CDR1 is MNHNY and CDR2 is SVGAGI (reference sequence). This CDR3 is 13 amino acids long. V lost 5 bases, J lost 4 bases, and 3 bases stayed unmatched. CDR3 sequence reads: CASSLDRAYGYTF. CDR3 nucleotide sequence: TGTGCCAGCAGTCTGGACAGGGCCTATGGCTACACCTTC.

V usage is TRBV28 and J usage is TRBJ1-1; perhaps TRBD1 as D (5 bases). Germline V lookup: CDR1 MDHEN, CDR2 SYDVKM. V gave up 5 bases and J gave up 0 bases, with 10 bases separating them. The CDR3 runs 14 residues. The CDR3 region has the DNA TGTGCCAGCAGTAGACAGTTCGTGAACACTGAAGCTTTCTTT. Translating gives CASSRQFVNTEAFF.

The chain recombines TRBV5-1 with TRBJ2-2; possible D gene TRBD2, 7 bases. V lost 5 bases, J lost 4 bases, and 15 bases lay in between. The CDR3 runs to 15 residues. From germline, CDR1 is SGHRS and CDR2 YFSETQ. DNA of the CDR3: TGCGCCAGCAGTACCGGGGGGCCCAGCACCGGGGAGCTGTTTTTT. As protein: CASSTGGPSTGELFF.